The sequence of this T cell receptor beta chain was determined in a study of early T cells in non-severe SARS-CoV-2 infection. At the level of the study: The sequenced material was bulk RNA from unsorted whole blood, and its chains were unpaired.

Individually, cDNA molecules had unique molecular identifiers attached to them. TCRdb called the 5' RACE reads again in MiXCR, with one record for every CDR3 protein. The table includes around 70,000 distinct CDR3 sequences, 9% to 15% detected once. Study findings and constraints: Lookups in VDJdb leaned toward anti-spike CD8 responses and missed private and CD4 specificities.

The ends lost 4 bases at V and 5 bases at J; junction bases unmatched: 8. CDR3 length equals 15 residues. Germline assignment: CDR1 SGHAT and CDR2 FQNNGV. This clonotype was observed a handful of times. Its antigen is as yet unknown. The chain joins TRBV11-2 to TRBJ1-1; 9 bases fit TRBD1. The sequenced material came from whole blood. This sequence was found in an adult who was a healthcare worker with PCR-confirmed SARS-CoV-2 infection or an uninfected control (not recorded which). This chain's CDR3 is CASSSTGGGRTEAFF. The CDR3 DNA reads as TGTGCCAGCAGCTCCACAGGGGGCGGGAGAACTGAAGCTTTCTTT.